This T cell receptor (beta chain) was observed in a study of blood T cells in healthy people across ages. CDR3 length equals 13 residues. Germline lookup yields CDR1 SEHNR and CDR2 FQNEAQ (reference sequence). Trimming removed 0 bases from V and 6 bases from J, with 8 bases in between. Combining a sample-barcoded 5' primer with a J-beta primer mix, a second PCR ran for roughly 7 to 12 cycles. TCRdb used MiXCR to reprocess the 5' RACE reads, holding one entry per CDR3 protein. This sample yields about 930,000 distinct CDR3 sequences, of which about 27% are seen a single time; roughly 10% belongs to the top ten. A further study also used this sample, focusing on T cells of mothers and their children.

Source material: blood. This receptor was identified in a woman in her forties in good health. The gene calls are TRBV7-9 and TRBJ1-2; D is undetermined. The CDR3 DNA reads as TGTGCCAGCAGCTTAGCAGGGAGGAATGGCTACACCTTC. As protein: CASSLAGRNGYTF.